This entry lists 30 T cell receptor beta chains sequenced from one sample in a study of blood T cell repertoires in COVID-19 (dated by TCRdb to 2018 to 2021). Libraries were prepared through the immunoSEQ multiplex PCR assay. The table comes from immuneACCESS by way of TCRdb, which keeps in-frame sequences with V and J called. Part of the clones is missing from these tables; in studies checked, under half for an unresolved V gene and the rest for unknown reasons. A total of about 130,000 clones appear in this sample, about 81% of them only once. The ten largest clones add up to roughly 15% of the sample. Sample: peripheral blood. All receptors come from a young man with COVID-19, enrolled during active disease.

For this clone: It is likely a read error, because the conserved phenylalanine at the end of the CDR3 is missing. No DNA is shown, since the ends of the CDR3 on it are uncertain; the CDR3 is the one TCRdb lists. The CDR3 spells CASSYSREAQTFWVV. J is TRBJ1-1 and V is TRBV6-5. Germline V gene sequence: CDR1 MNHEY, CDR2 SVGAGI. With termini counted, the CDR3 has 15 amino acids.

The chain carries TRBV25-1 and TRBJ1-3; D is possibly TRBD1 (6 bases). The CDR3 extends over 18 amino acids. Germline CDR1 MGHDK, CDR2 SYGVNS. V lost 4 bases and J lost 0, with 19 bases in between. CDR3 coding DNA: TGTGCCAGCAGTGGGACAAAAGGACAGAGAGTCTCTGGAAACACCATATATTTT. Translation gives CASSGTKGQRVSGNTIYF.

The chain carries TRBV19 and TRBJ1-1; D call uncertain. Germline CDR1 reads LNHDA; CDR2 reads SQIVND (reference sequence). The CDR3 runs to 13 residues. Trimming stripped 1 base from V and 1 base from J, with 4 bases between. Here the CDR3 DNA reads TGTGCCAGTAGTATAGGCGGGAACACTGAAGCTTTCTTT. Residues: CASSIGGNTEAFF.

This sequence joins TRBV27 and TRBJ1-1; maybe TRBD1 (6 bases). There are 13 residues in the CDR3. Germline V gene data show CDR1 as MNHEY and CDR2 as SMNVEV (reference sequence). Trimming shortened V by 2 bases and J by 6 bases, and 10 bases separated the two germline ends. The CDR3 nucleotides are TGTGCCAGCAGTTTAATCAGGGGCTCTGAAGCTTTCTTT. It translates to CASSLIRGSEAFF.

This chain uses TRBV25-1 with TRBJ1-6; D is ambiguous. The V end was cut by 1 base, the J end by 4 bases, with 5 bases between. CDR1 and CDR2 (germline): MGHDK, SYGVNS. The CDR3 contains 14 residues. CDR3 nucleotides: TGTGCCAGCAGTGAATGGGCGTATAATTCACCCCTCCACTTT. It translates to CASSEWAYNSPLHF.

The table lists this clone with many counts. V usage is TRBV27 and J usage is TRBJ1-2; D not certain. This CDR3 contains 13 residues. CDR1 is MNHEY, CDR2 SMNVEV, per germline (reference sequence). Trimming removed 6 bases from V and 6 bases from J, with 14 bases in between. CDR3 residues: CASRGTGDHGYTF. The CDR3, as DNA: TGTGCCAGCAGAGGTACGGGAGATCATGGCTACACCTTC.

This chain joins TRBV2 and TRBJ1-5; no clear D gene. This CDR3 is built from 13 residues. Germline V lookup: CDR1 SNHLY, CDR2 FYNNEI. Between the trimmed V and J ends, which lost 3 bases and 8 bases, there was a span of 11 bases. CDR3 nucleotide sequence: TGTGCCAGCAGTGATGTTTTCGGGGAGCCCCAGCATTTT. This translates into CASSDVFGEPQHF.

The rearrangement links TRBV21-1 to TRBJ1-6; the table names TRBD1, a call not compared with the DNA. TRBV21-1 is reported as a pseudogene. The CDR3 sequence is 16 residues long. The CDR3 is CASSGWLGQGNSPLHF. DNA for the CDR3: TGTGCCAGCAGCGGATGGTTGGGGCAGGGGAATTCACCCCTCCACTTT.

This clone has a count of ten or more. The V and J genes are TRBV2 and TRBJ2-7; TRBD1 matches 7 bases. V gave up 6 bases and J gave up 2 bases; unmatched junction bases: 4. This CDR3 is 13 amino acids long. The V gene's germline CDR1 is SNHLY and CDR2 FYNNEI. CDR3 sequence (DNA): TGTGCCAGCAGGGGGGACAGCGCCTACGAGCAGTACTTC. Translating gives CASRGDSAYEQYF.

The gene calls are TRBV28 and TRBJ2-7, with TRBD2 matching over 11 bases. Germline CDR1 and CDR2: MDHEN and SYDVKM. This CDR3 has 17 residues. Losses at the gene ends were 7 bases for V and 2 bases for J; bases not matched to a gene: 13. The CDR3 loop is CASNTLAGDESPYEQYF. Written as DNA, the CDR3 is TGTGCCAGCAATACACTAGCGGGGGATGAGAGCCCCTACGAGCAGTACTTC. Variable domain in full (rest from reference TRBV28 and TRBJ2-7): DVKVTQSSRYLVKRTGEKVFLECVQDMDHENMFWYRQDPGLGLRLIYFSYDVKMKEKGDIPEGYSVSREKKERFSLILESASTNQTSMYLCASNTLAGDESPYEQYFGPGTRLTVT.

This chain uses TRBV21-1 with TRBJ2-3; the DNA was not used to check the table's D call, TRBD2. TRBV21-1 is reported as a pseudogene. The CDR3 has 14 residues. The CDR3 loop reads CARTKAGNTDTQYF. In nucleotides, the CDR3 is TGTGCCAGAACTAAAGCGGGAAACACAGATACGCAGTATTTT.

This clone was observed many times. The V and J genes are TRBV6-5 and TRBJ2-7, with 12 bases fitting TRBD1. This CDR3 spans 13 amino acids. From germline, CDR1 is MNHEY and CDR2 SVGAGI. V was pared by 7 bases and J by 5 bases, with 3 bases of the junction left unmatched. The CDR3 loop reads CASKRDRGHEQYF. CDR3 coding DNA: TGTGCCAGCAAACGGGACAGGGGGCACGAGCAGTACTTC.

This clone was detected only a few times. In nucleotides, the CDR3 is TGCAGCGTTGGGGACAGCTCCTATAATTCACCCCTCCACTTT. Its translation: CSVGDSSYNSPLHF. The V and J genes are TRBV29-1 and TRBJ1-6; 7 nucleotides match TRBD1. V trimming: 4 bases; J trimming: 0 bases; junction bases outside the gene matches: 0. The CDR3 length is 14 residues. Germline values: CDR1 SQVTM, CDR2 ANQGSEA.

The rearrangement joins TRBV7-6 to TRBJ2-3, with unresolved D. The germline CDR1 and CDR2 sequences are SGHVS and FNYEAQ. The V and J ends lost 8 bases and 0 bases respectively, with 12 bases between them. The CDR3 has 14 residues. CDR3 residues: CASQPKTSTDTQYF. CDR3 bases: TGTGCCAGCCAACCGAAAACTAGCACAGATACGCAGTATTTT.

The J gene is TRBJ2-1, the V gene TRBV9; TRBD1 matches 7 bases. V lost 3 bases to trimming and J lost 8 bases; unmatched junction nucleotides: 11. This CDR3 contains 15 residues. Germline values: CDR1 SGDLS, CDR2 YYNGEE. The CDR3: CASSATGTVTYEQFF. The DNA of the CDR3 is TGTGCCAGCAGCGCCACCGGGACAGTTACATATGAGCAGTTCTTC.

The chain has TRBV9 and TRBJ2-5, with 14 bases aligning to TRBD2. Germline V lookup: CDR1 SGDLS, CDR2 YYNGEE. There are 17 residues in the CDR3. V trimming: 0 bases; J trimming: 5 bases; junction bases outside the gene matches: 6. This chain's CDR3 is CASSVGGLAGGGETQYF. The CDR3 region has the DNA TGTGCCAGCAGCGTAGGTGGACTAGCGGGAGGAGGGGAGACCCAGTACTTC.

The CDR3 sequence is CASSLAAGRYEQYF. The CDR3 region has the DNA TGTGCCAGCAGCTTGGCGGCGGGTCGGTACGAGCAGTACTTC. The chain links TRBV5-5 to TRBJ2-7; a possible D gene is TRBD2 (5 bases). This CDR3 contains 14 residues. The V and J ends lost 0 bases and 4 bases respectively, with 11 bases between them. Germline lookup yields CDR1 SGHKS and CDR2 YYEKEE (reference sequence).

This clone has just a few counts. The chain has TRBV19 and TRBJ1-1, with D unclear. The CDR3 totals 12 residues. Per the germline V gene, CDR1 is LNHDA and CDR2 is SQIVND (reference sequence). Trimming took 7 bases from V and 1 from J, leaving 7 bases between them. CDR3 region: CASTYGNTEAFF. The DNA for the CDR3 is TGTGCCAGTACTTACGGGAACACTGAAGCTTTCTTT.

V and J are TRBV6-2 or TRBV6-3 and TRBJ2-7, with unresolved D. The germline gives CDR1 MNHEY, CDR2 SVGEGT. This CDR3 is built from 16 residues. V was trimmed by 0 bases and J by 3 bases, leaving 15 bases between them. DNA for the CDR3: TGTGCCAGCAGTTACTCGATAGTCTACCGAATCTACGAGCAGTACTTC. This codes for CASSYSIVYRIYEQYF.

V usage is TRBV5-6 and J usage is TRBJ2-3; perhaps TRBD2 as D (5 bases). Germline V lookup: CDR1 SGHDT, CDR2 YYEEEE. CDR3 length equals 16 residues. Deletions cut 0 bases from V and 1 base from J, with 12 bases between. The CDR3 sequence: CASSLAVTTRTDTQYF. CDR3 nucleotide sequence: TGTGCCAGCAGCTTGGCGGTGACTACACGCACAGATACGCAGTATTTT.

This chain's CDR3 is CASSLVRGSSYEQYF. CDR3 DNA: TGTGCCAGCAGCTTAGTCCGCGGAAGCTCCTACGAGCAGTACTTC. The J gene is TRBJ2-7, the V gene TRBV11-2; D call uncertain. The CDR3 spans 15 residues. The germline V gene has CDR1 SGHAT and CDR2 FQNNGV. Trimming stripped 1 base from V and 0 bases from J, with 10 bases between.

This CDR3 is CASSAWDSGTDTQYF. In nucleotides, the CDR3 is TGTGCCAGCAGCGCCTGGGACAGCGGCACAGATACGCAGTATTTT. The chain links TRBV9 to TRBJ2-3; 7 bases align to TRBD1. The CDR3 length is 15 residues. V shed 3 bases, J shed 1 base, and the junction held 5 bases outside the gene matches. Germline V gene sequence: CDR1 SGDLS, CDR2 YYNGEE.

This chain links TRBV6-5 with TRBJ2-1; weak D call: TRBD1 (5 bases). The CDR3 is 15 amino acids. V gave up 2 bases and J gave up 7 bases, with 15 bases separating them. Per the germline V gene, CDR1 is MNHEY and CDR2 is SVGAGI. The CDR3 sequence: CASSYGSRVGNEQFF. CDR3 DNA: TGTGCCAGCAGTTACGGAAGCAGGGTCGGTAATGAGCAGTTCTTC.

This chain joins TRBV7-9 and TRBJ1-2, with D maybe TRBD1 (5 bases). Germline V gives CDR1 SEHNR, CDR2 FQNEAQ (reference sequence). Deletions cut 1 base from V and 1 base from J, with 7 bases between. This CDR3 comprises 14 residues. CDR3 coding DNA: TGTGCCAGCAGCTTAGAGGGGTTTAACTATGGCTACACCTTC. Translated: CASSLEGFNYGYTF.

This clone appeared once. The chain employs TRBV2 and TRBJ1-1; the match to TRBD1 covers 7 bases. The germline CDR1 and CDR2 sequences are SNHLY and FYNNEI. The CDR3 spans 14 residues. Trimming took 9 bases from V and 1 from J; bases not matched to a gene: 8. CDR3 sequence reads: CARLAGTENTEAFF. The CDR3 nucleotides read TGTGCCAGGTTAGCCGGGACAGAGAACACTGAAGCTTTCTTT.

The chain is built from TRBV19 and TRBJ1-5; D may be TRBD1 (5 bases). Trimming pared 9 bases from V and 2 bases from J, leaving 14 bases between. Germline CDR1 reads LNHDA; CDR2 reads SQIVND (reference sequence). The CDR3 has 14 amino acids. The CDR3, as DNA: TGTGCCAGCCGGGGGAGTGGCGGCAATCAGCCCCAGCATTTT. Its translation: CASRGSGGNQPQHF.

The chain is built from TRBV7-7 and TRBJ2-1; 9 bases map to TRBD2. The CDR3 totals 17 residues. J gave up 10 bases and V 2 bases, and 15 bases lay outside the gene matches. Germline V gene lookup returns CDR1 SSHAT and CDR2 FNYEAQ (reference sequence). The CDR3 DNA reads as TGTGCCAGCAGCTTAAGATTAGCGGGAGCCCCACTGGGCGAGCAGTTCTTC. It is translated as CASSLRLAGAPLGEQFF.

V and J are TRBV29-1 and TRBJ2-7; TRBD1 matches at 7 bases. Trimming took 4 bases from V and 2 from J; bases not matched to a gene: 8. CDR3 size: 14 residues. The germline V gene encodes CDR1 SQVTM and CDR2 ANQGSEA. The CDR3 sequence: CSVAGTVATYEQYF. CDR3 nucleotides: TGCAGCGTTGCCGGGACAGTGGCTACCTACGAGCAGTACTTC.

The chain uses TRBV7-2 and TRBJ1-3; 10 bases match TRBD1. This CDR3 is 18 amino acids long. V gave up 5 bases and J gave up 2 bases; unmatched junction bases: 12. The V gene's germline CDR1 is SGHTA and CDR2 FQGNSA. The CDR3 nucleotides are TGTGCCAGCAGCCCAACCCCGGTGGGACAGGGGCCTGGAAACACCATATATTTT. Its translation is CASSPTPVGQGPGNTIYF.

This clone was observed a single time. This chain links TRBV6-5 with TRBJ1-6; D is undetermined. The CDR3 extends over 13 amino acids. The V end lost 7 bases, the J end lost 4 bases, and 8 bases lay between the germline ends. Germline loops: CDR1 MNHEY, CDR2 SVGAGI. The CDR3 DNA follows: TGTGCCAGCACGCAGGAATATAATTCACCCCTCCACTTT. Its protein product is CASTQEYNSPLHF.